Listed here are 31 T cell receptor beta chains from one sample, sequenced in a study of siplizumab effects on memory and regulatory T cells. Data came from immunoSEQ multiplex PCR; TCRdb stores just in-frame clones and leaves some out. The sample records 50,000 to 75,000 clones, nearly 98% being singletons. Sequencing used naive CD8+ T cells sorted from blood. Every receptor here comes from a human donor in good health.

V usage is TRBV18 and J usage is TRBJ2-7; 9 bases line up with TRBD1. The trim removed 6 bases at V and 3 bases at J, leaving 6 bases unmatched. CDR1 and CDR2 from the germline V gene are KGHSH and LQKENI. This CDR3 is built from 14 residues. This CDR3 is CASSFGTGSYEQYF. The CDR3 region has the DNA TGTGCCAGCTCCTTCGGGACAGGGAGCTACGAGCAGTACTTC.

V is TRBV5-4 and J is TRBJ2-5, with TRBD1 matching 7 bases. Trimming cost V 4 bases and J 5 bases; bases outside gene matches: 8. This CDR3 has 14 residues. Looked up from germline, CDR1 is SGHNT and CDR2 is YYREEE (reference sequence). The CDR3 loop reads CASSVDRAAETQYF. CDR3 DNA: TGTGCCAGCAGCGTTGACAGGGCGGCGGAGACCCAGTACTTC.

CDR3 DNA sequence: TGTGCCAGCAGCCCGGCGGGACTAGCGGAGCAAGAGACCCAGTACTTC. It specifies CASSPAGLAEQETQYF. The chain carries TRBV5-5 and TRBJ2-5, with 11 positions matching TRBD2. Losses at the gene ends were 4 bases for V and 2 bases for J; bases not matched to a gene: 7. Germline V CDR1 and CDR2: SGHKS, YYEKEE (reference sequence). This CDR3 spans 16 amino acids.

This chain uses TRBV5-6 with TRBJ2-7, with 16 nucleotides matching TRBD2. This CDR3 has 15 amino acids. Per germline, CDR1 SGHDT and CDR2 YYEEEE. J was trimmed by 5 bases and V by 4 bases; bases with no gene match: 3. CDR3 DNA sequence: TGTGCCAGCAGCCCGGGACTAGCGGGGGGGCACGAGCAGTACTTC. Translation gives CASSPGLAGGHEQYF. The whole variable domain, filled in from reference TRBV5-6 and TRBJ2-7, reads DAGVTQSPTHLIKTRGQQVTLRCSPKSGHDTVSWYQQALGQGPQFIFQYYEEEERQRGNFPDRFSGHQFPNYSSELNVNALLLGDSALYLCASSPGLAGGHEQYFGPGTRLTVT.

The chain employs TRBV27 and TRBJ2-7, with D perhaps TRBD1 (5 bases). The germline gives CDR1 MNHEY, CDR2 SMNVEV (reference sequence). The length of the CDR3 is 17 residues. Trimming cost V 0 bases and J 3 bases, with 18 bases left between them. In nucleotides, the CDR3 is TGTGCCAGCAGTTTATCATCAGGGCCCCCTGAATTCTACGAGCAGTACTTC. It is translated as CASSLSSGPPEFYEQYF.

This rearrangement joins TRBV6-6 to TRBJ2-7; 11 nucleotides agree with TRBD1. This CDR3 has 15 residues. Germline V lookup: CDR1 MNHNY, CDR2 SVGAGI (reference sequence). The V segment lost 5 bases and the J segment 3 bases; nucleotides outside the gene matches: 6. The CDR3 DNA is TGTGCCAGCAGTAACCGGGACAGGGGGTTCTACGAGCAGTACTTC. Residues: CASSNRDRGFYEQYF.

The chain links TRBV9 to TRBJ1-1, with TRBD1 identical over 8 bases. V lost 3 bases and J lost 2; bases outside the gene matches: 6. Germline lookup yields CDR1 SGDLS and CDR2 YYNGEE. This CDR3 has 15 residues. The CDR3 DNA reads as TGTGCCAGCAGCGCGCAGACAGGGGCAAACACTGAAGCTTTCTTT. Translating gives CASSAQTGANTEAFF.

The CDR3 region has the DNA TGTGCCAGCAGTGAATCTGCGGGGGGGTACCAAGAGACCCAGTACTTC. Its protein product is CASSESAGGYQETQYF. The chain has TRBV2 and TRBJ2-5, with 9 bases fitting TRBD2. CDR3 size: 16 residues. After removal of 2 bases from V and 0 bases from J, the junction contained 4 bases not matched to a gene. Germline V gene lookup returns CDR1 SNHLY and CDR2 FYNNEI. Filled out from reference TRBV2 and TRBJ2-5, the complete variable domain reads EPEVTQTPSHQVTQMGQEVILRCVPISNHLYFYWYRQILGQKVEFLVSFYNNEISEKSEIFDDQFSVERPDGSNFTLKIRSTKLEDSAMYFCASSESAGGYQETQYFGPGTRLLVL.

This clone was found once. The V call is TRBV11-2, the J call TRBJ2-3, with 11 bases matching TRBD2. From germline, CDR1 is SGHAT and CDR2 FQNNGV. The trim removed 2 bases at V and 2 bases at J, leaving 9 bases unmatched. This CDR3 contains 18 residues. CDR3 DNA sequence: TGTGCCAGCAGCTTAACCCATCTAGCGGGGGGCAACACAGATACGCAGTATTTT. This sequence encodes CASSLTHLAGGNTDTQYF. The whole variable domain, remainder taken from reference TRBV11-2 and TRBJ2-3, is EAGVAQSPRYKIIEKRQSVAFWCNPISGHATLYWYQQILGQGPKLLIQFQNNGVVDDSQLPKDRFSAERLKGVDSTLKIQPAKLEDSAVYLCASSLTHLAGGNTDTQYFGPGTRLTVL.

The chain links TRBV9 to TRBJ2-3; 12 bases align to TRBD2. Germline lookup yields CDR1 SGDLS and CDR2 YYNGEE. The CDR3 extends over 17 amino acids. V was pared by 3 bases and J by 5 bases, with 10 bases of the junction left unmatched. CDR3 in DNA: TGTGCCAGCAGCGCCTCTCTAGCGGGGGGGCGTATAGATACGCAGTATTTT. Residues: CASSASLAGGRIDTQYF.

The CDR3 reads CASHPGQILYEQYF. The DNA of the CDR3 is TGCGCCAGTCATCCGGGACAGATATTATACGAGCAGTACTTC. This chain connects TRBV5-1 to TRBJ2-7, with 7 nucleotides matching TRBD1. This CDR3 contains 14 residues. V was pared by 8 bases and J by 4 bases, with 12 bases of the junction left unmatched. The V gene's germline CDR1 is SGHRS and CDR2 YFSETQ.

The V and J genes are TRBV9 and TRBJ2-1; 9 bases match TRBD1. The germline V gene has CDR1 SGDLS and CDR2 YYNGEE. The length of the CDR3 is 18 residues. Trimming cost V 0 bases and J 9 bases; bases outside gene matches: 16. The CDR3 region has the DNA TGTGCCAGCAGCGTAGTAGGAGGGGAGGACAGGGGTTTAAGTGAGCAGTTCTTC. It yields the protein CASSVVGGEDRGLSEQFF. The full variable domain, completed using reference TRBV9 and TRBJ2-1, is DSGVTQTPKHLITATGQRVTLRCSPRSGDLSVYWYQQSLDQGLQFLIQYYNGEERAKGNILERFSAQQFPDLHSELNLSSLELGDSALYFCASSVVGGEDRGLSEQFFGPGTRLTVL.

The chain couples TRBV6-5 to TRBJ2-7; D perhaps matches TRBD1 (6 bases). V was clipped by 2 bases and J by 5 bases, with 10 bases between them. Germline values: CDR1 MNHEY, CDR2 SVGAGI. This CDR3 spans 13 amino acids. CDR3 sequence reads: CASSYGQWDEQYF. The CDR3 DNA reads as TGTGCCAGCAGTTACGGACAGTGGGACGAGCAGTACTTC.

This chain connects TRBV27 to TRBJ1-1; 7 bases are shared with TRBD1. The ends lost 5 bases at V and 2 bases at J; junction bases unmatched: 8. The CDR3 contains 15 residues. The germline gives CDR1 MNHEY, CDR2 SMNVEV (reference sequence). The CDR3 reads CASSPTDRINTEAFF. DNA of the CDR3: TGTGCCAGCAGTCCTACGGACAGGATTAACACTGAAGCTTTCTTT.

The chain combines TRBV11-2 with TRBJ2-7, with 10 positions matching TRBD1. After removal of 6 bases from V and 3 bases from J, the junction contained 8 bases not matched to a gene. The CDR3 has 15 amino acids. CDR1 is SGHAT, CDR2 FQNNGV, per germline. CDR3 nucleotides: TGTGCCAGCAGTCACCCGGGACAGGGGTTCTACGAGCAGTACTTC. It encodes CASSHPGQGFYEQYF.

This clone was observed a single time. J is TRBJ1-1 and V is TRBV27; 9 bases align to TRBD1. The CDR3 extends over 15 amino acids. Losses at the gene ends were 6 bases for V and 6 bases for J; bases not matched to a gene: 11. From germline, CDR1 is MNHEY and CDR2 SMNVEV (reference sequence). DNA of the CDR3: TGTGCCAGCAGCCCACAGGGGGCCGGGCGGTCTGAAGCTTTCTTT. Translation: CASSPQGAGRSEAFF.

This chain uses TRBV5-4 with TRBJ1-4; weak D call: TRBD1 (5 bases). Germline V CDR1 and CDR2: SGHNT, YYREEE (reference sequence). The CDR3 is made up of 15 amino acids. V was clipped by 4 bases and J by 6 bases, with 16 bases between them. The CDR3 sequence is CASSLRGVGYEKLFF. The CDR3 DNA reads as TGTGCCAGCAGCCTGAGGGGTGTAGGGTATGAAAAACTGTTTTTT.

V is TRBV4-1 and J is TRBJ2-7; no clear D. Trimming removed 4 bases from V and 2 bases from J, with 9 bases in between. There are 13 residues in the CDR3. CDR1 is MGHRA, CDR2 YSYEKL, per germline. Written as DNA, the CDR3 is TGCGCCAGCAGCCTCGGCCAAACCTACGAGCAGTACTTC. It is translated as CASSLGQTYEQYF.

The chain joins TRBV6-1 to TRBJ1-1; no firm D call. Germline CDR1 reads MNHNS; CDR2 reads SASEGT. Trimming removed 0 bases from V and 4 bases from J, with 3 bases in between. The CDR3 has 12 amino acids. In DNA, the CDR3 is TGTGCCAGCAGTGAAGCGCCCACTGAAGCTTTCTTT. This sequence encodes CASSEAPTEAFF.

The chain links TRBV27 to TRBJ1-2; D is unclear. CDR1 and CDR2 from the germline V gene are MNHEY and SMNVEV (reference sequence). This CDR3 has 13 amino acids. V was trimmed by 4 bases and J by 3 bases, leaving 9 bases between them. The chain's CDR3 is CASSYDLDYGYTF. The CDR3 DNA is TGTGCCAGCAGTTACGATCTGGACTATGGCTACACCTTC.

This clone was seen once. The same CDR3 can be traced to other DNA sequences in this sample. The chain carries TRBV4-3 and TRBJ1-5; the D is unclear. Germline V CDR1 and CDR2: LGHNA, YSLEER. The CDR3 length is 14 residues. Trimming took off 0 bases at V and 3 bases at J, with 6 bases between the two ends. Here the CDR3 DNA reads TGCGCCAGCAGCCAAGATAGGTCCAATCAGCCCCAGCATTTT. This gives the protein CASSQDRSNQPQHF.

In this sample, this clone turned up once. The chain employs TRBV2 and TRBJ1-1, with D unclear. The CDR3 totals 12 residues. The germline CDR1 and CDR2 sequences are SNHLY and FYNNEI. Between the trimmed V and J ends, which lost 2 bases and 7 bases, there was a span of 8 bases. The DNA for the CDR3 is TGTGCCAGCAGTGAAAGGGTGAGTGAAGCTTTCTTT. Translating gives CASSERVSEAFF.

The V and J genes are TRBV7-3 and TRBJ2-3; D is possibly TRBD2 (6 bases). V was trimmed by 5 bases and J by 1 base, leaving 13 bases between them. The CDR3 contains 15 residues. Germline lookup yields CDR1 SGHTA and CDR2 FQGTGA. CDR3 DNA: TGTGCCAGCAGCGAGGGAGGAAGTCGCACAGATACGCAGTATTTT. Its translation: CASSEGGSRTDTQYF.

The chain links TRBV5-1 to TRBJ2-5; D is undetermined. This CDR3 has 13 residues. CDR1 is SGHRS, CDR2 YFSETQ, per germline. V lost 3 bases, J lost 0 bases, and 6 bases lay in between. The CDR3 spells CASSYRDQETQYF. In DNA form, the CDR3 reads TGCGCCAGCAGCTATCGGGACCAAGAGACCCAGTACTTC.

This clone was counted only a few times. The chain employs TRBV5-4 and TRBJ1-1; D is perhaps TRBD1 (6 bases). The CDR3 runs 14 residues. Per germline, CDR1 SGHNT and CDR2 YYREEE (reference sequence). V was pared by 6 bases and J by 2 bases, with 14 bases between. CDR3 nucleotides: TGTGCCAGCACGACGATGACAGGCAACACTGAAGCTTTCTTT. Its translation is CASTTMTGNTEAFF.

J is TRBJ2-5 and V is TRBV5-1, with 15 bases identical to TRBD2. V lost 3 bases and J lost 1; bases outside the gene matches: 7. Germline V CDR1 and CDR2: SGHRS, YFSETQ. CDR3 size: 18 residues. The CDR3 nucleotides are TGCGCCAGCAGCTCCTCCGGGACTAGCGGGGGGCTCCAAGAGACCCAGTACTTC. This encodes CASSSSGTSGGLQETQYF.

The rearrangement uses TRBV4-1 and TRBJ1-1; D perhaps matches TRBD1 (6 bases). Trimming pared 4 bases from V and 2 bases from J, leaving 8 bases between. Germline V gene lookup returns CDR1 MGHRA and CDR2 YSYEKL. The CDR3 loop spans 13 amino acids. Here the CDR3 DNA reads TGCGCCAGCAGCCCGACAGGTAACACTGAAGCTTTCTTT. Translation gives CASSPTGNTEAFF.

The chain couples TRBV7-3 to TRBJ2-5; 8 nucleotides agree with TRBD2. The CDR3 has 17 amino acids. Germline CDR1 SGHTA, CDR2 FQGTGA. Losses at the gene ends were 2 bases for V and 3 bases for J; bases not matched to a gene: 11. CDR3 sequence reads: CASSLLVIGAGEETQYF. CDR3 nucleotides: TGTGCCAGCAGCTTACTAGTTATAGGAGCGGGGGAAGAGACCCAGTACTTC.

This sequence joins TRBV27 and TRBJ2-3; 14 nucleotides match TRBD2. The J segment lost 5 bases and the V segment lost 6 bases, leaving 7 bases of the junction unmatched. The germline gives CDR1 MNHEY, CDR2 SMNVEV (reference sequence). The CDR3 sequence is 16 residues long. In DNA form, the CDR3 reads TGTGCCAGCAGCCATGGACTAGCGGGGGGTGGAGATACGCAGTATTTT. Translating gives CASSHGLAGGGDTQYF.

This chain joins TRBV25-1 and TRBJ1-1, with TRBD1 as a possible D gene (5 bases). The CDR3 is 15 amino acids. V was cut by 2 bases and J by 4 bases, with 14 bases left in between. Per germline, CDR1 MGHDK and CDR2 SYGVNS. The chain's CDR3 is CASSEEGLGGTEAFF. In DNA, the CDR3 is TGTGCCAGCAGTGAAGAAGGTTTGGGGGGCACTGAAGCTTTCTTT.

The chain employs TRBV21-1 and TRBJ2-4; whether TRBD2, the table's D call, matches the DNA was not checked. TRBV21-1 is an annotated pseudogene. This CDR3 is 20 amino acids long. Here the CDR3 DNA reads TGTGCCAGCAGCGCAAGCGGGACTAGCGGACGCCGGCTAGCCAAAAACATTCAGTACTTC. Its protein product is CASSASGTSGRRLAKNIQYF.